The clone carrying this TCR beta chain came up many times. Genomic DNA yielded TCR beta CDR3, amplified by two-round multiplex PCR. Round one of PCR was performed, and it used primers specific to each TRBV and TRBJ gene. MiXCR, applied by TCRdb to the multiplex PCR reads, yields one record per CDR3 protein. The sample carries roughly 29,000 distinct CDR3 sequences, roughly 30% recorded once. These data belong to a study of prognosis after radiotherapy for stage I lung cancer. The source was PBMCs, collected before or after stereotactic body radiation therapy (not recorded which). The TCR originated in a donor over 45 with non-small cell lung cancer.

DNA of the CDR3: TGTGCCATCAGTGAGTCCAGTCCGAATTGGAACTATGGCTACACCTTC. The encoded protein is CAISESSPNWNYGYTF. V is TRBV10-3 and J is TRBJ1-2, with no clear D. Germline loops: CDR1 ENHRY, CDR2 SYGVKD. The CDR3 covers 16 residues. Trimming stripped 0 bases from V and 2 bases from J, with 13 bases between.